What follows are 24 T cell receptor beta chains derived from one specimen sequenced in a study of T and B cells in COVID-19 patients. BIOMED2 TRB-A/B primer pools were used in multiplex TRB PCR. TCRdb independently ran MiXCR on the multiplex PCR reads; one entry per CDR3 protein. The table includes approximately 16,000 distinct CDR3 sequences, about 30% detected once. TRB was amplified from roughly 250-500 ng of blood genomic DNA. Sequencing was performed on blood. The receptors here all came from a human donor who had recovered from COVID-19.

The V call is TRBV27, the J call TRBJ2-1, with 8 bases fitting TRBD2. The CDR3 has 14 amino acids. Looked up from germline, CDR1 is MNHEY and CDR2 is SMNVEV (reference sequence). V dropped 6 bases and J dropped 7; count of bases not matched to a gene: 8. The CDR3 region is CASSKTSGLNEQFF. Here the CDR3 DNA reads TGTGCCAGCAGCAAAACTAGCGGACTTAATGAGCAGTTCTTC.

This clonotype was seen a few times. The V and J genes are TRBV6-5 and TRBJ1-5, with 9 nucleotides matching TRBD1. The J segment lost 6 bases and the V segment lost 6 bases, leaving 3 bases of the junction unmatched. Germline-derived CDR1 and CDR2 are MNHEY and SVGAGI. The CDR3 consists of 13 residues. The CDR3 sequence: CASRDRGGQPQHF. The CDR3 bases are TGTGCCAGCAGAGACAGGGGGGGTCAGCCCCAGCATTTT.

This rearrangement joins TRBV5-4 to TRBJ2-5; TRBD2 matches at 7 bases. CDR1 and CDR2 (germline): SGHNT, YYREEE (reference sequence). This CDR3 region has 15 residues. The V gene end was trimmed by 0 bases and the J gene end by 8 bases; junction bases not matched to a gene: 10. The CDR3 loop reads CASSLAVEGGVTQYF. The CDR3 coding sequence is TGTGCCAGCAGCTTGGCCGTGGAGGGAGGGGTAACCCAGTACTTC.

This clonotype has a handful of counts. The rearrangement links TRBV6-5 to TRBJ2-7; perhaps TRBD2 as D (6 bases). This CDR3 has 13 residues. V gave up 11 bases and J gave up 4 bases, with 18 bases separating them. CDR1 MNHEY and CDR2 SVGAGI come from the germline V gene. In DNA form, the CDR3 reads TGTGCCTCCCGGCAGGCGGGATATTACGAGCAGTACTTC. Translated: CASRQAGYYEQYF.

This rearrangement joins TRBV5-1 to TRBJ2-1; TRBD2 matches at 8 bases. The trim removed 0 bases at V and 4 bases at J, leaving 3 bases unmatched. In germline, CDR1 is SGHRS, CDR2 YFSETQ. This CDR3 contains 15 residues. The CDR3, as DNA: TGCGCCAGCAGCTTGGTAGCGGGGTCATACAATGAGCAGTTCTTC. This codes for CASSLVAGSYNEQFF.

This rearrangement joins TRBV12-3 or TRBV12-4 to TRBJ2-3, with D maybe TRBD1 (6 bases). V gave up 7 bases and J gave up 3 bases, with 11 bases separating them. This CDR3 region has 13 residues. The CDR3 sequence: CASTIRGTDTQYF. The CDR3 DNA is TGTGCCAGCACCATAAGGGGGACAGATACGCAGTATTTT.

This clonotype has a count of ten or more. The chain carries TRBV19 and TRBJ2-5, with D unresolved. The CDR3 has 14 amino acids. V was shortened by 9 bases and J by 2 bases, with 16 bases between the two germline ends. Germline V gives CDR1 LNHDA, CDR2 SQIVND (reference sequence). The CDR3 nucleotides read TGTGCCAGCAACGATGGACGGAGACAAGAGACCCAGTACTTC. It specifies CASNDGRRQETQYF.

By proportion, this clonotype is medium-sized. The J gene is TRBJ2-3, the V gene TRBV13, with D possibly matching TRBD2 (5 bases). Between the trimmed V and J ends, which lost 5 bases and 7 bases, there was a span of 13 bases. The CDR3 loop spans 13 amino acids. Germline lookup yields CDR1 PRHDT and CDR2 FYEKMQ (reference sequence). CDR3 DNA sequence: TGTGCCAGCAGCCTTCGGACGGACTATACGCAGTATTTT. This codes for CASSLRTDYTQYF.

This chain connects TRBV14 to TRBJ2-7; TRBD2 agrees at 9 bases. The junction had 12 bases not matched to a gene; V was cut back by 1 base and J by 5 bases. The CDR3 contains 17 residues. Germline V gene sequence: CDR1 SGHDN, CDR2 FVKESK. The CDR3 DNA follows: TGTGCCAGCAGCCAAGGCAAGTTTAGCGGGAGAATTCACGAGCAGTACTTC. This sequence encodes CASSQGKFSGRIHEQYF.

The V and J genes are TRBV6-5 and TRBJ2-7; D assignment may be TRBD1 or TRBD2 (5 bases each). The CDR3 extends over 15 amino acids. The V end was cut by 6 bases, the J end by 6 bases, with 21 bases between. The germline CDR1 and CDR2 sequences are MNHEY and SVGAGI. CDR3 sequence: CASRLSQETRGEQYF. CDR3 in DNA: TGTGCCAGCAGGTTATCACAGGAGACGAGGGGCGAGCAGTACTTC.

By share, this clonotype counts as medium-sized (0.01 to 0.1%). The rearrangement links TRBV19 to TRBJ2-2; 9 bases are shared with TRBD2. Trimming removed 3 bases from V and 3 bases from J; junction bases left unmatched: 2. This CDR3 is built from 15 residues. Germline lookup yields CDR1 LNHDA and CDR2 SQIVND (reference sequence). The CDR3 reads CASSISGGYTGELFF. As DNA, the CDR3 is TGTGCCAGTAGTATTAGCGGGGGTTACACCGGGGAGCTGTTTTTT.

V is TRBV6-4 and J is TRBJ1-1; D is unresolved. Per the germline V gene, CDR1 is MRHNA and CDR2 is SNTAGT. The CDR3 covers 13 residues. V was pared by 5 bases and J by 1 base, with 8 bases between. The CDR3 region has the DNA TGTGCCAGCAGTCCAAGTGGGAACACTGAAGCTTTCTTT. Amino acids: CASSPSGNTEAFF.

The chain joins TRBV30 to TRBJ2-2; D ambiguous. V was trimmed by 7 bases and J by 5 bases, leaving 14 bases between them. The germline CDR1 and CDR2 sequences are GTSNPN and SVGIG (reference sequence). The CDR3 spans 13 residues. The CDR3: CAYSSVGTGELFF. Here the CDR3 DNA reads TGTGCCTATTCCTCGGTCGGTACCGGGGAGCTGTTTTTT. The complete variable domain, with remaining parts taken from reference TRBV30 and TRBJ2-2, reads SQTIHQWPATLVQPVGSPLSLECTVEGTSNPNLYWYRQAAGRGLQLLFYSVGIGQISSEVPQNLSASRPQDRQFILSSKKLLLSDSGFYLCAYSSVGTGELFFGEGSRLTVL.

The rearrangement links TRBV12-3 or TRBV12-4 to TRBJ2-5; D tentatively fits TRBD1 or TRBD2 (5 bases each). The CDR3 has 15 amino acids. Between the trimmed V and J ends, which lost 7 bases and 2 bases, there was a span of 17 bases. This CDR3 is CASTSAGAGQETQYF. The CDR3, as DNA: TGTGCCAGCACCTCCGCCGGGGCAGGTCAAGAGACCCAGTACTTC.

The rearrangement joins TRBV10-3 to TRBJ1-1; D possibly corresponds to TRBD1 (6 bases). CDR1 ENHRY and CDR2 SYGVKD come from the germline V gene. The CDR3 has 13 residues. Trimming removed 4 bases at V and 1 base at J, with 7 bases between. In nucleotides, the CDR3 is TGTGCCATCAGTGGGGGGGCGAACACTGAAGCTTTCTTT. It codes for CAISGGANTEAFF.

This chain uses TRBV11-2 with TRBJ1-3, with D possibly matching TRBD1 (5 bases). Deletions cut 1 base from V and 3 bases from J, with 19 bases between. Germline assignment: CDR1 SGHAT and CDR2 FQNNGV. This CDR3 has 18 amino acids. In DNA form, the CDR3 reads TGTGCCAGCAGCTTAGCAGGGAGAAGCTTAGCGGTTGGAAACACCATATATTTT. Protein product: CASSLAGRSLAVGNTIYF.

This clonotype occurred a few times. The chain recombines TRBV6-2 or TRBV6-3 with TRBJ1-5, with 8 positions matching TRBD1. The germline CDR1 and CDR2 sequences are MNHEY and SVGEGT. The CDR3 is 16 residues long. CDR3 sequence (DNA): TGTGCTAGCCAGGGGCGGACAGGGAGGAAGAATCAGCCCCAGCATTTT. Protein sequence: CASQGRTGRKNQPQHF.

Only a few counts were recorded for this clonotype. CDR3 region: CASSQAILAGDTGELFF. The CDR3 nucleotides are TGCGCCAGCAGCCAAGCGATACTAGCGGGAGACACCGGGGAGCTGTTTTTT. V and J are TRBV4-3 and TRBJ2-2; 11 nucleotides align to TRBD2. Unmatched junction bases numbered 4, after V lost 1 base and J lost 3 bases. The CDR3 has 17 amino acids. Germline V lookup: CDR1 LGHNA, CDR2 YSLEER.

A note on this clonotype: Its ends do not fully match the called genes, so a read error is possible. The J gene is TRBJ2-1, the V gene TRBV20-1, with 9 bases aligning to TRBD2. This CDR3 is built from 13 residues. Germline V lookup: CDR1 DFQATT, CDR2 SNEGSKA (reference sequence). CDR3 loop: CSVRAGGALGTFF. The DNA of the CDR3 is TGCAGTGTTAGAGCGGGGGGCGCCTTGGGTACGTTCTTC.

In its sample, this clonotype was seen a few times. J is TRBJ2-5 and V is TRBV5-1, with D perhaps TRBD1 or TRBD2 (6 bases each). Between the trimmed V and J ends, which lost 1 base and 5 bases, there was a span of 12 bases. Germline-derived CDR1 and CDR2 are SGHRS and YFSETQ. The CDR3 is 14 amino acids. The CDR3 nucleotides read TGCGCCAGCAGCTTGTTGGGGGCGGGGGAGACCCAGTACTTC. Residues: CASSLLGAGETQYF.

This clonotype was seen only once. V and J are TRBV18 and TRBJ2-7; TRBD1 might be the D (5 bases). The CDR3 covers 14 residues. The ends were cut back, 6 bases at V and 0 bases at J, with 12 bases in the middle. Germline values: CDR1 KGHSH, CDR2 LQKENI. Written as DNA, the CDR3 is TGTGCCAGCTCCCCAGGGATCCCCTCCTACGAGCAGTACTTC. This sequence encodes CASSPGIPSYEQYF.

A few counts support this clonotype. The rearrangement uses TRBV5-6 and TRBJ1-1, with D tentatively TRBD1 (6 bases). V was clipped by 4 bases and J by 1 base, with 11 bases between them. The CDR3 length is 14 residues. Germline CDR1 SGHDT, CDR2 YYEEEE. CDR3 bases: TGTGCCAGCAGCCCGGGGACACCGAACACTGAAGCTTTCTTT. Encoded protein: CASSPGTPNTEAFF.

This clonotype occurred many times. The rearrangement links TRBV6-1 to TRBJ2-2; D call uncertain. V lost 3 bases and J lost 1, with 12 bases in between. The CDR3 consists of 16 residues. The germline gives CDR1 MNHNS, CDR2 SASEGT. CDR3 region: CASSDLGALNTGELFF. For the CDR3, the DNA is TGTGCCAGCAGTGATCTGGGCGCGCTGAACACCGGGGAGCTGTTTTTT.

CDR3 sequence reads: CSARGGARDYEQYF. DNA for the CDR3: TGCAGTGCTAGAGGGGGGGCAAGAGACTACGAGCAGTACTTC. The chain carries TRBV20-1 and TRBJ2-7; either TRBD1 or TRBD2 may fit D (6 bases each). Germline V gene lookup returns CDR1 DFQATT and CDR2 SNEGSKA (reference sequence). CDR3 length: 14 amino acids. V lost 1 base, J lost 3 bases, and 13 bases lay in between.